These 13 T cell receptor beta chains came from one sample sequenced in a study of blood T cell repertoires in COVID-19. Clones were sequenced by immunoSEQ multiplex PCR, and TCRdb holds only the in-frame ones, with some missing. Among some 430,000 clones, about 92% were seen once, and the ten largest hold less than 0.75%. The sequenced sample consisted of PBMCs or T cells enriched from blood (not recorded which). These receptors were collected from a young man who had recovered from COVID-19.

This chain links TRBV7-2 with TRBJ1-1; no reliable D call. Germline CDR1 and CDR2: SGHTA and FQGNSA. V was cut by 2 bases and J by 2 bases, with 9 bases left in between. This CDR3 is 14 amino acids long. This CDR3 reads CASSLPRRNTEAFF. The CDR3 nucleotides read TGTGCCAGCAGCTTACCAAGGAGAAACACTGAAGCTTTCTTT.

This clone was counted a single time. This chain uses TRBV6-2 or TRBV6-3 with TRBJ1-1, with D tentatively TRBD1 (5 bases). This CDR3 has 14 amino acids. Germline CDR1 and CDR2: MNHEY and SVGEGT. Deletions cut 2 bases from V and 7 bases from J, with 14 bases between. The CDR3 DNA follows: TGTGCCAGCAGTTACACGTCGGGGGTGGATGAAGCTTTCTTT. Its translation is CASSYTSGVDEAFF.

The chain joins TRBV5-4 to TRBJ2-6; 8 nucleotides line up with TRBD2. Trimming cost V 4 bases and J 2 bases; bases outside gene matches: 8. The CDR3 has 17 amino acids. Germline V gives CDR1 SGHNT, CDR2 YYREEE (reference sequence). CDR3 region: CASSPGLVEAGANVLTF. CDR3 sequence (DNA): TGTGCCAGCAGCCCGGGACTAGTTGAGGCTGGGGCCAACGTCCTGACTTTC. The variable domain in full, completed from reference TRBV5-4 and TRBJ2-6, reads ETGVTQSPTHLIKTRGQQVTLRCSSQSGHNTVSWYQQALGQGPQFIFQYYREEENGRGNFPPRFSGLQFPNYSSELNVNALELDDSALYLCASSPGLVEAGANVLTFGAGSRLTVL.

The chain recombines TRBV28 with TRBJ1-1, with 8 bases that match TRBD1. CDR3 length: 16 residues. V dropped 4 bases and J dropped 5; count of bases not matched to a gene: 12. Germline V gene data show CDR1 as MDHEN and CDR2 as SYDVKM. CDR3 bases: TGTGCCAGCAGTTCCAGCCTCAGGGGGCAAGGTACTGAAGCTTTCTTT. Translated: CASSSSLRGQGTEAFF.

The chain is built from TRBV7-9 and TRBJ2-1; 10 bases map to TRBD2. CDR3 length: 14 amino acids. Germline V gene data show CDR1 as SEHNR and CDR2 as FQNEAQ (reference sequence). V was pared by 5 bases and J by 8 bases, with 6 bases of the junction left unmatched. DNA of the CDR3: TGTGCCAGCAGCACTAGCGGGAATTGGGATGAGCAGTTCTTC. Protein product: CASSTSGNWDEQFF. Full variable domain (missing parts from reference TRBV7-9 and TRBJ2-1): DTGVSQNPRHKITKRGQNVTFRCDPISEHNRLYWYRQTLGQGPEFLTYFQNEAQLEKSRLLSDRFSAERPKGSFSTLEIQRTEQGDSAMYLCASSTSGNWDEQFFGPGTRLTVL.

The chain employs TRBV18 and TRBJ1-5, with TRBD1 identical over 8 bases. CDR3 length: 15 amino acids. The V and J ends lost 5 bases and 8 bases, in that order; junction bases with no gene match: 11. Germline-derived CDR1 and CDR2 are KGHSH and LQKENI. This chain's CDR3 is CASSTTETGEKPQHF. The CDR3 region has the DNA TGTGCCAGCTCAACCACCGAGACAGGGGAGAAGCCCCAGCATTTT.

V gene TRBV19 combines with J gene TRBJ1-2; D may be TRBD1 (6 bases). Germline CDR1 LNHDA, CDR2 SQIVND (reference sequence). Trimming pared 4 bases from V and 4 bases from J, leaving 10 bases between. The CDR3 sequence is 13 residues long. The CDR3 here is CASSTGAGYGYTF. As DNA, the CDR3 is TGTGCCAGTAGTACAGGGGCCGGCTATGGCTACACCTTC.

The CDR3 sequence: CASSHQGDRTEAFF. Here the CDR3 DNA reads TGTGCCAGCAGTCACCAGGGGGATCGAACTGAAGCTTTCTTT. This rearrangement joins TRBV3-1 (or the pseudogene TRBV3-2) to TRBJ1-1; TRBD1 agrees at 7 bases. The germline V gene encodes CDR1 LGHDT and CDR2 YNNKEL (reference sequence). The CDR3 extends over 14 amino acids. The J segment lost 5 bases and the V segment lost 6 bases, leaving 9 bases of the junction unmatched.

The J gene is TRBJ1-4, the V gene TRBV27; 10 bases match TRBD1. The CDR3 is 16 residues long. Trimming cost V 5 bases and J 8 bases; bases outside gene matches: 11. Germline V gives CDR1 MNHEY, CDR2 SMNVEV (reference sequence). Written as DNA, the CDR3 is TGTGCCAGCAGTCCGTCAGTTAGGGACAGGGGAGAAAAACTGTTTTTT. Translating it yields CASSPSVRDRGEKLFF.

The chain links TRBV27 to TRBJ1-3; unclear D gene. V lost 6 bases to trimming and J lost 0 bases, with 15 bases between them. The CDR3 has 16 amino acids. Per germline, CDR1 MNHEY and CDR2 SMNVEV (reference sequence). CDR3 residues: CASSPTGSYSGNTIYF. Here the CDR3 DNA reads TGTGCCAGCAGCCCCACGGGGAGTTACTCTGGAAACACCATATATTTT.

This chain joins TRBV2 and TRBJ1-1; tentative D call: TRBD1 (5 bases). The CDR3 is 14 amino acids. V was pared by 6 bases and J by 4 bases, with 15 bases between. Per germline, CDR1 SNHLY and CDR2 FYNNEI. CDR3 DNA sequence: TGTGCCAGCAGAGGGGCGCTGGCTCCCACTGAAGCTTTCTTT. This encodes CASRGALAPTEAFF. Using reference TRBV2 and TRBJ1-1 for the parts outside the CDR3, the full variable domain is EPEVTQTPSHQVTQMGQEVILRCVPISNHLYFYWYRQILGQKVEFLVSFYNNEISEKSEIFDDQFSVERPDGSNFTLKIRSTKLEDSAMYFCASRGALAPTEAFFGQGTRLTVV.

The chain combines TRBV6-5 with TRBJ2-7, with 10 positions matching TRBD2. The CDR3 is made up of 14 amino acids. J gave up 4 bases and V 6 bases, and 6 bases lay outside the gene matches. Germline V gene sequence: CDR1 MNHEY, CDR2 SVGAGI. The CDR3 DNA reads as TGTGCCAGCAGCCCCGGACTAGCGGAATACGAGCAGTACTTC. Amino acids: CASSPGLAEYEQYF.

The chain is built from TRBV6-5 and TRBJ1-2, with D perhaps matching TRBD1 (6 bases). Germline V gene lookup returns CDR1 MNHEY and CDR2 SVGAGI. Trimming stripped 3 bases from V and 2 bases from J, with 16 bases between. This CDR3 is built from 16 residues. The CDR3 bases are TGTGCCAGCAGTTATTCTCGGAGGGGGGGGAACTATGGCTACACCTTC. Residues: CASSYSRRGGNYGYTF.